This T cell receptor beta chain was sequenced for a study of shared clonotypes between healthy human individuals. Study at large: Samples came from two female and three male donors aged 18 to 49.

The CDR3 extends over 18 amino acids. Trimming removed 4 bases from V and 4 bases from J; junction bases left unmatched: 12. Germline CDR1 reads SEHNR; CDR2 reads FQNEAQ (reference sequence). Across several immunoSEQ plates, the genomic DNA of each subset was split evenly. Sequencing used immunoSEQ multiplex PCR; TCRdb keeps in-frame clones, though not all of them. The sample lists approximately 320,000 clones, around 86% occurring once. General observations from the study: Non-shared clonotypes had lower generation probabilities than those shared by all four donors. Sharing across four donors was highest in naive CD4 (around 5%) and lowest in memory CD8 (about 0.4%).

This clone has a single count. The antigen is not known. This clonotype was obtained from a young man in good health. The material sequenced was memory CD8+ T cells sorted from blood. The subset: CD45RO+ cells pooled with CCR7-negative TemRA cells. This chain joins TRBV7-9 and TRBJ2-1, with TRBD1 matching 11 bases. CDR3 sequence reads: CASSSTAPGTGGYNEQFF. The DNA of the CDR3 is TGTGCCAGCAGCTCTACGGCACCAGGGACAGGGGGATACAATGAGCAGTTCTTC. Looking up the rest from reference TRBV7-9 and TRBJ2-1 gives the full variable domain: DTGVSQNPRHKITKRGQNVTFRCDPISEHNRLYWYRQTLGQGPEFLTYFQNEAQLEKSRLLSDRFSAERPKGSFSTLEIQRTEQGDSAMYLCASSSTAPGTGGYNEQFFGPGTRLTVL.